This T cell receptor (beta chain) was identified during a study of CD8 T cells in ankylosing spondylitis. Overall study results and limits: Earlier reports found some motif variants in synovial fluid and blood in reactive arthritis. Clones linked to the disease showed a CD8+ phenotype. They occurred at relatively low frequencies in peripheral blood.

This clonotype was recorded at least ten times. Its matching antigen is unknown. V gave up 1 base and J gave up 9 bases, with 6 bases separating them. This CDR3 comprises 12 residues. Germline assignment: CDR1 LGHDT and CDR2 YNNKEL (reference sequence). 5'-RACE, quantitative and with molecular barcodes, yielded the TCR beta libraries. TCRdb itself ran the 5' RACE reads through MiXCR, one entry per CDR3 protein. Of 200,000 or so distinct CDR3 sequences in the sample, 15% to 20% are singletons; the top ten hold 4.3%. The TCR comes from a male donor aged 10-30 years with ankylosing spondylitis or in good health (not recorded which). Sequencing was carried out using blood, either unsorted or a sorted T cell fraction (not recorded which). This sequence joins TRBV3-1 and TRBJ2-2; no clear D. CDR3: CASSQAVRELFF. CDR3 bases: TGTGCCAGCAGCCAAGCTGTAAGGGAGCTGTTTTTT.